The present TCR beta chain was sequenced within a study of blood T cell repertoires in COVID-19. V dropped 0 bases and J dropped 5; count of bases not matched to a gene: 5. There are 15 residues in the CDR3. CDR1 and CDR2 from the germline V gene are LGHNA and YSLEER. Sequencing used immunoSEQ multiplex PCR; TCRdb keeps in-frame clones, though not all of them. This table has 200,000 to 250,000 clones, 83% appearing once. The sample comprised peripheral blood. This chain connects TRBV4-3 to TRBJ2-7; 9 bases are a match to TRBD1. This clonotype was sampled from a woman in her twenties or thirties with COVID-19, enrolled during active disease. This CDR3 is CASSQDNRGQDEQYF. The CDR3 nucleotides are TGCGCCAGCAGCCAAGATAACAGGGGGCAAGACGAGCAGTACTTC.